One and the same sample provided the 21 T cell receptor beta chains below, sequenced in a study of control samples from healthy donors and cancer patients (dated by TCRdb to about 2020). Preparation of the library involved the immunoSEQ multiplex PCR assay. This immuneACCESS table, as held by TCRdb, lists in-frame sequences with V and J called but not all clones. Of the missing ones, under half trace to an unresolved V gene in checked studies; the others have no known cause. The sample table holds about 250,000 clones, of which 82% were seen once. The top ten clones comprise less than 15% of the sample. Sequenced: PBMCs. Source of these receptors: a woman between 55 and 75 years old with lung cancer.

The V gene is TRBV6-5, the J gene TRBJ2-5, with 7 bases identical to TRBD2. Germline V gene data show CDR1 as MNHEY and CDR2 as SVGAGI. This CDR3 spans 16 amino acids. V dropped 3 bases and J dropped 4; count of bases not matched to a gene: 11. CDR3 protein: CASSYRRGGRGETQYF. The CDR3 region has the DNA TGTGCCAGCAGTTATCGGCGGGGCGGGAGAGGAGAGACCCAGTACTTC.

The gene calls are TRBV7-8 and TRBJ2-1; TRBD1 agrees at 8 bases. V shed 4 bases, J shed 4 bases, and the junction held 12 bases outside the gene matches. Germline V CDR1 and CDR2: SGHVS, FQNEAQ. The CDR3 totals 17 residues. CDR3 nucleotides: TGTGCCAGCAGCTCCCCCCGACAGGGGCTGCAGTACAATGAGCAGTTCTTC. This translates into CASSSPRQGLQYNEQFF.

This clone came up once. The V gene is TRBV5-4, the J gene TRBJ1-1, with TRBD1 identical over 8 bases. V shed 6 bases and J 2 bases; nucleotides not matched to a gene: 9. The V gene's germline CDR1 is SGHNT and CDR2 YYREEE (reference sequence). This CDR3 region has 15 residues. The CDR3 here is CASKNRGLENTEAFF. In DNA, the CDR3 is TGTGCCAGCAAGAACAGGGGGTTGGAAAACACTGAAGCTTTCTTT.

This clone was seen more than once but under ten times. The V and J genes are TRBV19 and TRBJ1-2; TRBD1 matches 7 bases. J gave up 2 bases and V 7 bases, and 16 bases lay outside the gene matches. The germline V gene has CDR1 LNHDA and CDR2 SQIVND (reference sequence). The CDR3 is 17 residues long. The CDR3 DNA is TGTGCCAGTACCCTGGGATATGACAGGGTTTTCAACTATGGCTACACCTTC. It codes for CASTLGYDRVFNYGYTF.

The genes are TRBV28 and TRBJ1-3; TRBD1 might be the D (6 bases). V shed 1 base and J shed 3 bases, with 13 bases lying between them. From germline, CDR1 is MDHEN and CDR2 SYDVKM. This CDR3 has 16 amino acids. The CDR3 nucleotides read TGTGCCAGCAGTTTATTTCAGGGGCGCGGTGGAAACACCATATATTTT. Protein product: CASSLFQGRGGNTIYF.

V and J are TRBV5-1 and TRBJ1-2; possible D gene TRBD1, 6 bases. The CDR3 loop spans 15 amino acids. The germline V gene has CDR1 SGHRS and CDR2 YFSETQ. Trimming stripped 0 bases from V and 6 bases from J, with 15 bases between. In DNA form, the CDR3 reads TGCGCCAGCAGCTTGGGTCAGGGGCGGTGGAATGGCTACACCTTC. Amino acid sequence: CASSLGQGRWNGYTF.

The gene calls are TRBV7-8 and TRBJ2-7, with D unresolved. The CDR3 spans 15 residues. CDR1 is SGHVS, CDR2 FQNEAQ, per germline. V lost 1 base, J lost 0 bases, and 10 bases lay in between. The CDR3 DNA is TGTGCCAGCAGCTTAGACGGGCGGAGCTCCTACGAGCAGTACTTC. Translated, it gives CASSLDGRSSYEQYF.

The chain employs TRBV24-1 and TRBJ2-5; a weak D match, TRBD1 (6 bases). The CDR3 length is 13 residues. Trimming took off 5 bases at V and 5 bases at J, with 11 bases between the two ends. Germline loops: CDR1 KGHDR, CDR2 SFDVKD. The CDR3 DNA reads TGTGCCACCAGTGCTGTTGGGGGCGAGACCCAGTACTTC. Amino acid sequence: CATSAVGGETQYF.

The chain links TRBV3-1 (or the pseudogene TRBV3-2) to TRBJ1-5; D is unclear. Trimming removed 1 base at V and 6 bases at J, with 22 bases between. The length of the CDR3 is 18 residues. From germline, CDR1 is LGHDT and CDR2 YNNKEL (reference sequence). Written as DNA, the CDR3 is TGTGCCAGCAGCCAAGGTTCCACCATTAGGGAATTCGGTCAGCCCCAGCATTTT. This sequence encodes CASSQGSTIREFGQPQHF.

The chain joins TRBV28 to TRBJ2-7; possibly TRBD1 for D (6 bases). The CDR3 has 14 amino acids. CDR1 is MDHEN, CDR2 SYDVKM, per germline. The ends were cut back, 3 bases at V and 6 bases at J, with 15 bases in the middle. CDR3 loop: CASSFQQGRGEQYF. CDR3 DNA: TGTGCCAGCAGTTTCCAACAGGGAAGGGGCGAGCAGTACTTC.

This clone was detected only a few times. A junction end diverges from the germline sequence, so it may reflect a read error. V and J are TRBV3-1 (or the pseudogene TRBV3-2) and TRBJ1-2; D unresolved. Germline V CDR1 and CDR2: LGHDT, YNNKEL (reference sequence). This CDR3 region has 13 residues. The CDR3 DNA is TGTGCCAGCACCCAAGGGCCAGAAGGTGGCTACACCTTC. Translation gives CASTQGPEGGYTF.

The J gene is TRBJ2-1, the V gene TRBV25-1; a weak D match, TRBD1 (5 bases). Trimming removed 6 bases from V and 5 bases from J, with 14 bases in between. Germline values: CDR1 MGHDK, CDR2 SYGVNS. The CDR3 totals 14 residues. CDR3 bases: TGTGCCAGCAGCAGGGCTCAGTGTCACAATGAGCAGTTCTTC. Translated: CASSRAQCHNEQFF.

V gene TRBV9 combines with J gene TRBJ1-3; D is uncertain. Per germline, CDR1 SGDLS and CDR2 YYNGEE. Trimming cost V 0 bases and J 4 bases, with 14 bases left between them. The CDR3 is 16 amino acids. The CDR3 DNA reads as TGTGCCAGCAGCGTAGAATCTGGTAGTTTCGGAAACACCATATATTTT. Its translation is CASSVESGSFGNTIYF.

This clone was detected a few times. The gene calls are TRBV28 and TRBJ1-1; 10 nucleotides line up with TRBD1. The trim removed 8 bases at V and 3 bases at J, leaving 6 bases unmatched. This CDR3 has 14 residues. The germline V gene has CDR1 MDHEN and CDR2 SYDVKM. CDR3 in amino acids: CASSGQGDYTEAFF. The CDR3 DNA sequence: TGTGCCAGCTCCGGACAGGGGGATTACACTGAAGCTTTCTTT. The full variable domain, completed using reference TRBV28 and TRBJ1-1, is DVKVTQSSRYLVKRTGEKVFLECVQDMDHENMFWYRQDPGLGLRLIYFSYDVKMKEKGDIPEGYSVSREKKERFSLILESASTNQTSMYLCASSGQGDYTEAFFGQGTRLTVV.

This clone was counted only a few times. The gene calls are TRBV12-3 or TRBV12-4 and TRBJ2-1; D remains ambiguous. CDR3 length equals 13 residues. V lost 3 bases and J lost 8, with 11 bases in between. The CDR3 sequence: CASSFAPPDEQFF. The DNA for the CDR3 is TGTGCCAGCAGTTTTGCCCCCCCCGATGAGCAGTTCTTC.

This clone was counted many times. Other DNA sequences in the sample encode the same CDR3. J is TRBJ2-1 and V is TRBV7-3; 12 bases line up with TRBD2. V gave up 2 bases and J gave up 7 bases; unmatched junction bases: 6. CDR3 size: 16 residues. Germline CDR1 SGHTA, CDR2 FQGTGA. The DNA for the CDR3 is TGTGCCAGCAGCTTAGTAGCTAGCGGGGGGGCTAATGAGCAGTTCTTC. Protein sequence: CASSLVASGGANEQFF.

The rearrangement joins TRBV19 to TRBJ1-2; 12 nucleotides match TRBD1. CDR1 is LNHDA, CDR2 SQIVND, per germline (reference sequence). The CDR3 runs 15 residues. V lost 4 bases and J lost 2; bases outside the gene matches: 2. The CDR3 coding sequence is TGTGCCAGTAGTACCGGGACAGGGGGCAACTATGGCTACACCTTC. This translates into CASSTGTGGNYGYTF. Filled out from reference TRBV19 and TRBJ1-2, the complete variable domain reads DGGITQSPKYLFRKEGQNVTLSCEQNLNHDAMYWYRQDPGQGLRLIYYSQIVNDFQKGDIAEGYSVSREKKESFPLTVTSAQKNPTAFYLCASSTGTGGNYGYTFGSGTRLTVV.

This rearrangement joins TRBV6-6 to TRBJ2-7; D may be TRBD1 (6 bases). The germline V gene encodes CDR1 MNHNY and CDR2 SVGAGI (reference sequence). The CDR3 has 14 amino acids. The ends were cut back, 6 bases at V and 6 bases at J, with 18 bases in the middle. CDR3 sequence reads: CASSAQGGLGEQYF. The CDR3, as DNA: TGTGCCAGCAGCGCACAGGGCGGCCTCGGCGAGCAGTACTTC.

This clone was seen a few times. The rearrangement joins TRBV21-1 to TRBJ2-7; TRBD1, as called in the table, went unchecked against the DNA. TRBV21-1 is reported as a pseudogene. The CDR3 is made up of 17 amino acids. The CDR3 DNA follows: TGTGCCAGCAGCAAAGAAGGACAGGGGAAAGGGACCTACGAGCAGTACTTC. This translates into CASSKEGQGKGTYEQYF.

CDR3 in amino acids: CASSDPWAGAGNTIYF. As DNA, the CDR3 is TGTGCCAGCAGTGACCCCTGGGCGGGTGCTGGAAACACCATATATTTT. The chain joins TRBV25-1 to TRBJ1-3; D gene uncertain. Trimming took 3 bases from V and 2 from J, leaving 14 bases between them. Per the germline V gene, CDR1 is MGHDK and CDR2 is SYGVNS. The CDR3 consists of 16 residues.

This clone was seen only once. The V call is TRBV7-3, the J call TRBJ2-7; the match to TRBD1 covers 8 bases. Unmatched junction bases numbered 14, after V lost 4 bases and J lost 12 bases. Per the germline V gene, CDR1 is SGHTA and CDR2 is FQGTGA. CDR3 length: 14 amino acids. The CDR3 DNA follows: TGTGCCAGCAGCTCGGGGCAGGGGGCGCCCCGTCTGTACTTC. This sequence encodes CASSSGQGAPRLYF.